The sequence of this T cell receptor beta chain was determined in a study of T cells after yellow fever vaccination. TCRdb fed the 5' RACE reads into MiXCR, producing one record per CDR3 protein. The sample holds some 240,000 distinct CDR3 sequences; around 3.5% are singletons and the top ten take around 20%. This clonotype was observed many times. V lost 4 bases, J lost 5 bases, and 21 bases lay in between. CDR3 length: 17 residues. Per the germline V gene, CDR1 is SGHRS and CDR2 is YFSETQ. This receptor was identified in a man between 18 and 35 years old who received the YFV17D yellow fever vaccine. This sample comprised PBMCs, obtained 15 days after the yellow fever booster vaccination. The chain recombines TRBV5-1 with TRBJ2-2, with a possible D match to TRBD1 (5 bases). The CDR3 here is CASSASPRAGMTGELFF. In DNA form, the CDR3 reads TGCGCCAGCAGCGCGTCGCCCCGGGCAGGGATGACCGGGGAGCTGTTTTTT.